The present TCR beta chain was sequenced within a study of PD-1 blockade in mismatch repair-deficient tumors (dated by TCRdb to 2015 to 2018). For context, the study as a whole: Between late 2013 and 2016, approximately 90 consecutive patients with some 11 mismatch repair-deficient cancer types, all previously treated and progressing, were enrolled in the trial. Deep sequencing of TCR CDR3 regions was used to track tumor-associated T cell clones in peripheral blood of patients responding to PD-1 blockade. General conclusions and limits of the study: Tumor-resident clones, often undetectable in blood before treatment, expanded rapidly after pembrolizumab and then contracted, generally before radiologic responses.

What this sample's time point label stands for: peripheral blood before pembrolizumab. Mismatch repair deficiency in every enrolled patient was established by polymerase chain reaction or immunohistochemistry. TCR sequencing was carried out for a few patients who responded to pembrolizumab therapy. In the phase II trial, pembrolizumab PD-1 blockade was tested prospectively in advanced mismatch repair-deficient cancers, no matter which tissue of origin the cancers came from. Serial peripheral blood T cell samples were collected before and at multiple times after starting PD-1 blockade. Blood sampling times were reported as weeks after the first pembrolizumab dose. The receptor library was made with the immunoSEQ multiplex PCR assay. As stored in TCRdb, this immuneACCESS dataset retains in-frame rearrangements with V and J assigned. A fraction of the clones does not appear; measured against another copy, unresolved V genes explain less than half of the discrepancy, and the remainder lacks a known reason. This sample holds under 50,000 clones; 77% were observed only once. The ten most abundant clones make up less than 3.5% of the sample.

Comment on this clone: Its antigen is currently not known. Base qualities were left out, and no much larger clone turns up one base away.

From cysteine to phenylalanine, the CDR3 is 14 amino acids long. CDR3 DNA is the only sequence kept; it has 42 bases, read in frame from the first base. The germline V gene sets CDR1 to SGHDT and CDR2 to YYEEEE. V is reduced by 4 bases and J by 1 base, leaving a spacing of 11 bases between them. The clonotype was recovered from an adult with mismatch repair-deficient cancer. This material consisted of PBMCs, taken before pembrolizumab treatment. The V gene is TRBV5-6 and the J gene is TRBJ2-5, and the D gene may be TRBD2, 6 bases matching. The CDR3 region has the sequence CASSPPGAQETQYF. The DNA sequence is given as TGTGCCAGCAGCCCTCCGGGAGCCCAAGAGACCCAGTACTTC. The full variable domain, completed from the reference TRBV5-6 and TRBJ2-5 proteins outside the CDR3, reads DAGVTQSPTHLIKTRGQQVTLRCSPKSGHDTVSWYQQALGQGPQFIFQYYEEEERQRGNFPDRFSGHQFPNYSSELNVNALLLGDSALYLCASSPPGAQETQYFGPGTRLLVL.